What follows is one TCR beta chain and its context. The antigen remains undetermined. This record belongs to a study of T cell repertoires in cytomegalovirus infection. Study-level results: Individuals carrying CMV plus the relevant HLA were identified by cumulative frequency of public TCR beta families.

The junction had 1 base not matched to a gene; V was cut back by 0 bases and J by 5 bases. The CDR3 is 14 residues long. CDR1 and CDR2 from the germline V gene are MNHEY and SMNVEV (reference sequence). TCRdb re-called the reads through MiXCR, storing one row per CDR3 protein. The sample lists about 770,000 distinct CDR3 sequences, about 27% occurring once. The receptor was derived from a human donor in good health (CMV status not recorded). Some clones in this sample may be carry-over from other donors' samples. This material consisted of cultured CD8+ T cells from PBMCs, taken from culture after CMV antigen stimulation. This chain connects TRBV27 to TRBJ2-3, with TRBD2 matching over 8 bases. This CDR3 is CASSLSRGGDTQYF. The CDR3 DNA follows: TGTGCCAGCAGTTTATCTCGGGGGGGAGATACGCAGTATTTT.